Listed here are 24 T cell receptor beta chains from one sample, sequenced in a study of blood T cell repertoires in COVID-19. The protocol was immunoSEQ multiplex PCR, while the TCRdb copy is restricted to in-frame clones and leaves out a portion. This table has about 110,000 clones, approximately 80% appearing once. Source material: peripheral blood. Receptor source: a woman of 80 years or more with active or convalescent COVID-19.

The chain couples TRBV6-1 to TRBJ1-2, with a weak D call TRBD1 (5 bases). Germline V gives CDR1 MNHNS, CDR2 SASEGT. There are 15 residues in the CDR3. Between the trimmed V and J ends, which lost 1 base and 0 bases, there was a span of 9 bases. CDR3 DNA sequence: TGTGCCAGCAGTGAAGTGAAGGGGACTAACTATGGCTACACCTTC. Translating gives CASSEVKGTNYGYTF.

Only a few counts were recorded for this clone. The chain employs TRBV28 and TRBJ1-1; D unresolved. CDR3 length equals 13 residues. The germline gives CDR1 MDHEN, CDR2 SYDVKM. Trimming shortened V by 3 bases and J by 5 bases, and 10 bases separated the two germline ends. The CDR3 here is CASSFGMGTEAFF. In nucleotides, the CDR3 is TGTGCCAGCAGTTTCGGGATGGGAACTGAAGCTTTCTTT.

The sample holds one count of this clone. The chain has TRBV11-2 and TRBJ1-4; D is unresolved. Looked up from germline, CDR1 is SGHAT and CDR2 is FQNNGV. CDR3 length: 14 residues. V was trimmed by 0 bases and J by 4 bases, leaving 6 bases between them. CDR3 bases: TGTGCCAGCAGCTTAGAGGGCAATAATGAAAAACTGTTTTTT. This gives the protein CASSLEGNNEKLFF.

The CDR3 spells CASSLVQGAILNTEAFF. The DNA of the CDR3 is TGCGCCAGCAGCTTGGTACAGGGGGCGATTCTTAACACTGAAGCTTTCTTT. The rearrangement uses TRBV5-1 and TRBJ1-1; TRBD1 agrees at 9 bases. V trimming: 0 bases; J trimming: 2 bases; junction bases outside the gene matches: 8. Germline V gene data show CDR1 as SGHRS and CDR2 as YFSETQ. The CDR3 contains 17 residues. The full variable domain, with the rest looked up from reference TRBV5-1 and TRBJ1-1, is KAGVTQTPRYLIKTRGQQVTLSCSPISGHRSVSWYQQTPGQGLQFLFEYFSETQRNKGNFPGRFSGRQFSNSRSEMNVSTLELGDSALYLCASSLVQGAILNTEAFFGQGTRLTVV.

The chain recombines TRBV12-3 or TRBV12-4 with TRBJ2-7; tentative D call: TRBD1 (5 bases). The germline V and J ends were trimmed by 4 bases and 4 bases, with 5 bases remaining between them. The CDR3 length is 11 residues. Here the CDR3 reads CASSSGYEQYF. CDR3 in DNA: TGTGCCAGCAGTTCAGGGTACGAGCAGTACTTC.

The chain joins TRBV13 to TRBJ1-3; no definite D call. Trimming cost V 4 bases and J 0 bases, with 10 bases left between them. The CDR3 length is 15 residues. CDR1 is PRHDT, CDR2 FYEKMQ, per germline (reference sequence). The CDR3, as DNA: TGTGCCAGCAGCTCCGAGGCCGGCTCTGGAAACACCATATATTTT. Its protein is CASSSEAGSGNTIYF.

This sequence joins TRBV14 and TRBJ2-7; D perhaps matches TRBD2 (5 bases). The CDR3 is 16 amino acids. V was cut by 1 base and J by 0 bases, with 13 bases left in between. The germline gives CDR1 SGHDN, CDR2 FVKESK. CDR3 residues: CASSQGTSVSSYEQYF. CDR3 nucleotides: TGTGCCAGCAGCCAAGGGACTTCGGTGAGCTCCTACGAGCAGTACTTC.

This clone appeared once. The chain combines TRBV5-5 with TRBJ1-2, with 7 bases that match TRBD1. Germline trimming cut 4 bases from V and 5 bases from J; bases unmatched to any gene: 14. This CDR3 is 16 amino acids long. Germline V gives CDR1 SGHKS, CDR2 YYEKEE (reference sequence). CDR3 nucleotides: TGTGCCAGCAGCGATAACCCCGGGACAGCTACTTATGGCTACACCTTC. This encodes CASSDNPGTATYGYTF.

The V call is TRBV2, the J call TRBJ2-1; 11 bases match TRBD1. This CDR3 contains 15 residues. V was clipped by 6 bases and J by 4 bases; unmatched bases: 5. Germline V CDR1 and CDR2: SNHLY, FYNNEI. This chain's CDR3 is CASRRDRGEYNEQFF. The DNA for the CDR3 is TGTGCCAGCAGGAGGGACAGGGGGGAGTACAATGAGCAGTTCTTC.

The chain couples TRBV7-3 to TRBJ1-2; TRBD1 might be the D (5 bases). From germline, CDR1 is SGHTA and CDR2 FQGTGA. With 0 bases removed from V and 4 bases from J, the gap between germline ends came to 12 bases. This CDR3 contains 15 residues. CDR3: CASSLTQGTVYGYTF. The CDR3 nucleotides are TGTGCCAGCAGCTTAACGCAGGGAACGGTCTATGGCTACACCTTC.

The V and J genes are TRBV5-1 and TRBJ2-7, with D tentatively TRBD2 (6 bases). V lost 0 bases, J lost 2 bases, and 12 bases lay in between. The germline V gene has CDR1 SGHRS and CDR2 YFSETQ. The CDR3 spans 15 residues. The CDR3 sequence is CASSLAGSPTYEQYF. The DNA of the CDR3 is TGCGCCAGCAGCTTGGCCGGGAGCCCTACCTACGAGCAGTACTTC. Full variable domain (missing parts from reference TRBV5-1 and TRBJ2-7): KAGVTQTPRYLIKTRGQQVTLSCSPISGHRSVSWYQQTPGQGLQFLFEYFSETQRNKGNFPGRFSGRQFSNSRSEMNVSTLELGDSALYLCASSLAGSPTYEQYFGPGTRLTVT.

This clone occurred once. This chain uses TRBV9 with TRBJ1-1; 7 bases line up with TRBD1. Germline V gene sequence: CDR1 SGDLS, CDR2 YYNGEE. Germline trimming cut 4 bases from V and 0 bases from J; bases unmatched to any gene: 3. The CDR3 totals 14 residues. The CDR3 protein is CASSSGTVNTEAFF. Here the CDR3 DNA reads TGTGCCAGCAGCTCAGGGACAGTGAACACTGAAGCTTTCTTT.

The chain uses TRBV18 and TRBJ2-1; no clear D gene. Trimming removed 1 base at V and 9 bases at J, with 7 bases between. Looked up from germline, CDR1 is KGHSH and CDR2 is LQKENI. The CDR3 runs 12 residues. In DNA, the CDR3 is TGTGCCAGCTCACCACGTAGCACTGAGCAGTTCTTC. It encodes CASSPRSTEQFF.

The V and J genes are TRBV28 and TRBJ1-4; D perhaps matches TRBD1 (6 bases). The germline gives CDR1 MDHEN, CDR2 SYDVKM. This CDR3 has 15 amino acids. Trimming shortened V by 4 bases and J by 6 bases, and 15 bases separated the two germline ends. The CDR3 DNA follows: TGTGCCAGCAGTTCTGGGGGCCGCTTAGATGAAAAACTGTTTTTT. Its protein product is CASSSGGRLDEKLFF. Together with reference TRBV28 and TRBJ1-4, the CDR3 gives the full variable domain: DVKVTQSSRYLVKRTGEKVFLECVQDMDHENMFWYRQDPGLGLRLIYFSYDVKMKEKGDIPEGYSVSREKKERFSLILESASTNQTSMYLCASSSGGRLDEKLFFGSGTQLSVL.

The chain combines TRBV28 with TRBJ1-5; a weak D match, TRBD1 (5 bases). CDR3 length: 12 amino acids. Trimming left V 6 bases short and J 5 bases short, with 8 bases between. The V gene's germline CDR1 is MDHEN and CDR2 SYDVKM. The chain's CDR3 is CASSKTDQPQHF. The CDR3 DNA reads TGTGCCAGCAGCAAGACAGATCAGCCCCAGCATTTT.

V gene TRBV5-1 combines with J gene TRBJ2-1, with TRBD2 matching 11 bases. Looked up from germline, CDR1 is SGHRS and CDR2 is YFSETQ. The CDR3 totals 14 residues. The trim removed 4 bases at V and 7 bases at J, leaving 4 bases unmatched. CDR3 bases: TGCGCCAGCAGCACCGGGACTAGCGGTAATGAGCAGTTCTTC. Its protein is CASSTGTSGNEQFF.

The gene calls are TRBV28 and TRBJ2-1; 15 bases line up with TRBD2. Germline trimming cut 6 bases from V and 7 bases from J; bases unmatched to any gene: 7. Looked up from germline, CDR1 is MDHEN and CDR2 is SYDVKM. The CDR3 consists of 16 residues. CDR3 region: CASRPIGTSGRNEQFF. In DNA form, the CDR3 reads TGTGCCAGCAGACCAATCGGGACTAGCGGGAGGAATGAGCAGTTCTTC.

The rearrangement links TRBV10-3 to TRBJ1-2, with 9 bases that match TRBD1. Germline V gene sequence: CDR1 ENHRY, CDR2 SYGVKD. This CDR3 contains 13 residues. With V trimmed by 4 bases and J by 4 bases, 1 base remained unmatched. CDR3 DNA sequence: TGTGCCATCAGTGGGGACAGGGCCTATGGCTACACCTTC. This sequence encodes CAISGDRAYGYTF.

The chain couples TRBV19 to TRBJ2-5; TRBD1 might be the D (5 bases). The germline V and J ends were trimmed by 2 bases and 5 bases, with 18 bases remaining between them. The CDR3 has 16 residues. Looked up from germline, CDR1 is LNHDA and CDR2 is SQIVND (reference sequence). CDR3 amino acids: CASSIRKGRYVETQYF. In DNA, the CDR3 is TGTGCCAGTAGTATAAGGAAGGGGCGATATGTGGAGACCCAGTACTTC.

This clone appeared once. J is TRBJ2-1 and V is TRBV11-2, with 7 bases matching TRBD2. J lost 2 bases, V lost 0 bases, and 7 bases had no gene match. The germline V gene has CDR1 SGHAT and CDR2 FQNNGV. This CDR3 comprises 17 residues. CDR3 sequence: CASSLERGGGTYNEQFF. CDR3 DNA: TGTGCCAGCAGCTTAGAACGGGGCGGGGGAACCTACAATGAGCAGTTCTTC.

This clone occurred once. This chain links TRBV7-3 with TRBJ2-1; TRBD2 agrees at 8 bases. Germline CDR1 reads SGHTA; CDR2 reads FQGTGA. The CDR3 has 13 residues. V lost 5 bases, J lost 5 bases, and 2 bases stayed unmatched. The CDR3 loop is CASSATSDNEQFF. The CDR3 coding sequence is TGTGCCAGCAGCGCGACTAGCGACAATGAGCAGTTCTTC.

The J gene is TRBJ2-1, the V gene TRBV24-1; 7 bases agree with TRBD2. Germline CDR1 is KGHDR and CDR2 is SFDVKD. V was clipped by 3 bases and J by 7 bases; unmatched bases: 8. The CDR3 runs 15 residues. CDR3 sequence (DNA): TGTGCCACCAGTGATCCTGGACTAGAGAGAAATGAGCAGTTCTTC. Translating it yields CATSDPGLERNEQFF.

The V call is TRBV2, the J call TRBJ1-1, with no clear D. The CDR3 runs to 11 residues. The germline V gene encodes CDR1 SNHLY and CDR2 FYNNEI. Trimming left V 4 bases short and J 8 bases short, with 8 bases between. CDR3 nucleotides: TGTGCCAGCAGTGCAGAAATCGAAGCTTTCTTT. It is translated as CASSAEIEAFF.

The CDR3 DNA reads TGTGCCATCAGTGAGTCTTCTTTGCTAGCGGGAGTAGCTGAGCAGTTCTTC. Protein sequence: CAISESSLLAGVAEQFF. This chain uses TRBV10-3 with TRBJ2-1; 10 bases agree with TRBD2. CDR3 length: 17 amino acids. Germline CDR1 and CDR2: ENHRY and SYGVKD. The V segment lost 0 bases and the J segment 9 bases; nucleotides outside the gene matches: 11.